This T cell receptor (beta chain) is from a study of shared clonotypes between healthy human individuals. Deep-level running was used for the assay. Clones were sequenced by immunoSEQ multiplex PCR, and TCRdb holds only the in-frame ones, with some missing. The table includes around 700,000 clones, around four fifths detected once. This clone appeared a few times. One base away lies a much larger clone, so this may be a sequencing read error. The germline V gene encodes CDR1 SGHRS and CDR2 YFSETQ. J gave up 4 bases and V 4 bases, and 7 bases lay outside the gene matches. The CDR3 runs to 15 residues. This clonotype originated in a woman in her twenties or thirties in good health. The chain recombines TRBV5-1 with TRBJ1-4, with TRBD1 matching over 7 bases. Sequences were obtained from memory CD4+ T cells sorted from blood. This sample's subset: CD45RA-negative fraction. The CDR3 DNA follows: TGCGCCAGCAGCATGGGGGACAGAGATAATGAAAAACTGTTTTTT. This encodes CASSMGDRDNEKLFF.